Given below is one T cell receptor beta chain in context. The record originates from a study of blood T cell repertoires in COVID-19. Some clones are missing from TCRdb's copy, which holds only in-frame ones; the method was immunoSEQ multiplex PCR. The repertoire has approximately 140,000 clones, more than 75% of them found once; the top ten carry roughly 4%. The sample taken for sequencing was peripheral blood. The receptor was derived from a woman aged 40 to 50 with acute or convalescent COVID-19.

Here the CDR3 reads CASTGGSMGEKLFF. The DNA for the CDR3 is TGTGCCAGCACGGGAGGGTCGATGGGTGAAAAACTGTTTTTT. The V and J genes are TRBV18 and TRBJ1-4, with no clear D. CDR3 size: 14 residues. Germline loops: CDR1 KGHSH, CDR2 LQKENI. V was pared by 8 bases and J by 7 bases, with 17 bases between.